The 26 T cell receptor beta chains given below trace back to one sample, sequenced in a study of regulatory T cells in long-lasting Graves disease. HTBI primers from iRepertoire and Arm-PCR of CDR3 regions yielded the TCR beta libraries. TCRdb passed the multiplex PCR reads through MiXCR, listing each CDR3 protein once. The data contain about 420,000 distinct CDR3 sequences, roughly 15% of them singletons. Time point noted: newly diagnosed GD, antithyroid drugs for less than 3 months. The TCR library used RNA extracted from PBMCs. The sample was also reused in another study, on T cells in Graves' hyperthyroidism and ophthalmopathy.

The specimen comprised peripheral blood mononuclear cells (PBMCs), sampled at new diagnosis, from a patient treated with antithyroid drugs. The source of these receptors is a woman between 18 and 29 years old with Graves disease.

V is TRBV5-5 and J is TRBJ1-1; TRBD1 agrees at 7 bases. The CDR3 totals 16 residues. Per the germline V gene, CDR1 is SGHKS and CDR2 is YYEKEE (reference sequence). Trimming at V came to 2 bases and at J to 1 base, leaving 8 bases not matched to a gene. CDR3 DNA sequence: TGTGCCAGCAGCTTCGCCCGACAGGGCAAGAACACTGAAGCTTTCTTT. Its protein is CASSFARQGKNTEAFF.

Notes on this clonotype: A much bigger clone sits one base away, suggesting this may be a read error. The V gene is TRBV13, the J gene TRBJ2-7; TRBD2 matches 12 bases. Germline V CDR1 and CDR2: PRHDT, FYEKMQ (reference sequence). The CDR3 loop spans 15 amino acids. CDR3 bases: TGTGCCAGCAGCTCTAGCGGGAGGGCCGCCTACGAGCAGTGCTTC. It yields the protein CASSSSGRAAYEQCF.

V usage is TRBV7-9 and J usage is TRBJ2-3; 9 nucleotides match TRBD2. The CDR3 has 16 amino acids. Germline trimming cut 4 bases from V and 2 bases from J; bases unmatched to any gene: 7. Per germline, CDR1 SEHNR and CDR2 FQNEAQ (reference sequence). This CDR3 is CASSSRLAEITDTQYF. CDR3 bases: TGTGCCAGCAGCTCCCGACTAGCGGAGATCACAGATACGCAGTATTTT.

This clonotype was counted many times. The J gene is TRBJ2-5, the V gene TRBV28, with TRBD2 as a possible D gene (6 bases). CDR1 MDHEN and CDR2 SYDVKM come from the germline V gene. V lost 3 bases and J 4 bases, leaving 27 bases between the germline ends. There are 19 residues in the CDR3. CDR3 sequence (DNA): TGTGCCAGCAGTTTCCTGACCCCAAAAAGCCGGGGAGGTCGAGAGACCCAGTACTTC. It yields the protein CASSFLTPKSRGGRETQYF.

This sequence joins TRBV24-1 and TRBJ2-1; 9 bases are a match to TRBD1. Trimming at V came to 5 bases and at J to 11 bases, leaving 18 bases not matched to a gene. Germline values: CDR1 KGHDR, CDR2 SFDVKD. The length of the CDR3 is 17 residues. The CDR3 sequence: CATSGRDRDGDGAKQFF. The DNA of the CDR3 is TGTGCCACCAGTGGCAGGGACAGGGATGGGGATGGAGCTAAGCAGTTCTTC.

The chain links TRBV7-6 to TRBJ2-7, with D perhaps TRBD2 (6 bases). The CDR3 totals 17 residues. CDR1 is SGHVS, CDR2 FNYEAQ, per germline. The germline V and J ends were trimmed by 1 base and 7 bases, with 23 bases remaining between them. The CDR3 region is CASSLEGTGRGGNEQYF. DNA for the CDR3: TGTGCCAGCAGCTTAGAAGGGACCGGTAGGGGAGGTAATGAGCAGTACTTC.

The chain has TRBV20-1 and TRBJ2-3, with 10 bases fitting TRBD2. V shed 3 bases, J shed 2 bases, and the junction held 14 bases outside the gene matches. Germline-derived CDR1 and CDR2 are DFQATT and SNEGSKA (reference sequence). This CDR3 is built from 18 residues. As DNA, the CDR3 is TGCAGTGCTAGGACCGAGGAGCTAGCGGGAGCCCTCACAGATACGCAGTATTTT. Its protein product is CSARTEELAGALTDTQYF.

This clonotype showed up many times. V gene TRBV6-1 combines with J gene TRBJ1-5; unclear D gene. Deletions cut 6 bases from V and 0 bases from J, with 15 bases between. The germline V gene has CDR1 MNHNS and CDR2 SASEGT. CDR3 length: 16 residues. As DNA, the CDR3 is TGTGCCAGCAGGGATGGATACCCGAATAGCAATCAGCCCCAGCATTTT. Amino acid sequence: CASRDGYPNSNQPQHF.

This chain links TRBV28 with TRBJ2-5, with a possible D match to TRBD2 (6 bases). The V gene's germline CDR1 is MDHEN and CDR2 SYDVKM. V lost 3 bases and J lost 4, with 12 bases in between. The CDR3 spans 14 residues. CDR3 protein: CASSFSPGAETQYF. The CDR3, as DNA: TGTGCCAGCAGTTTTTCCCCGGGAGCAGAGACCCAGTACTTC.

This clonotype has ten or more counts. The V and J genes are TRBV18 and TRBJ2-7; 11 nucleotides align to TRBD1. The germline CDR1 and CDR2 sequences are KGHSH and LQKENI. CDR3 length: 16 residues. V was pared by 0 bases and J by 9 bases, with 10 bases of the junction left unmatched. In nucleotides, the CDR3 is TGTGCCAGCTCACCACCTCTGGGACAGGGGGTTCGTGGGCAGTACTTC. Translating gives CASSPPLGQGVRGQYF.

At least ten counts were recorded for this clonotype. This chain connects TRBV20-1 to TRBJ1-2; D is ambiguous. The CDR3 loop spans 14 amino acids. The V end was cut by 0 bases, the J end by 5 bases, with 13 bases between. Germline assignment: CDR1 DFQATT and CDR2 SNEGSKA (reference sequence). The DNA of the CDR3 is TGCAGTGCTAGAGATTTGGGAGCCACGTATGGCTACACCTTC. It encodes CSARDLGATYGYTF.

This clonotype was found many times. This sequence joins TRBV18 and TRBJ1-1; D unresolved. Germline V CDR1 and CDR2: KGHSH, LQKENI. V shed 2 bases and J shed 5 bases, with 9 bases lying between them. CDR3 length: 13 amino acids. As DNA, the CDR3 is TGTGCCAGCTCACCAGACCGTCTGACTGAAGCTTTCTTT. It translates to CASSPDRLTEAFF.

The chain recombines TRBV7-9 with TRBJ2-1, with 14 positions matching TRBD2. CDR1 is SEHNR and CDR2 is FQNEAQ in the germline V gene (reference sequence). The CDR3 length is 21 residues. Trimming cost V 3 bases and J 1 base; bases outside gene matches: 14. The CDR3 spells CASSFPGLAGGEGRSYNEQFF. DNA for the CDR3: TGTGCCAGCAGCTTTCCCGGACTAGCGGGAGGAGAGGGAAGGTCCTACAATGAGCAGTTCTTC.

At least ten counts were recorded for this clonotype. The chain is built from TRBV29-1 and TRBJ2-7, with D unresolved. This CDR3 has 10 amino acids. The germline CDR1 and CDR2 sequences are SQVTM and ANQGSEA. Trimming took 6 bases from V and 6 from J, leaving 9 bases between them. The CDR3 protein is CSVQYGEQYF. The CDR3 nucleotides are TGCAGCGTCCAATATGGCGAGCAGTACTTC.

The chain joins TRBV24-1 to TRBJ2-1, with D hard to call. Germline CDR1 is KGHDR and CDR2 is SFDVKD. With 3 bases removed from V and 0 bases from J, the gap between germline ends came to 11 bases. CDR3 length: 16 residues. Here the CDR3 reads CATSDRVQPSYNEQFF. The CDR3 DNA follows: TGTGCCACCAGTGATCGGGTCCAACCCTCCTACAATGAGCAGTTCTTC.

CDR3 in amino acids: CASSVGARAQGYNEQFF. The CDR3 nucleotides read TGTGCCAGCAGCGTAGGGGCGCGCGCCCAAGGGTACAATGAGCAGTTCTTC. V is TRBV9 and J is TRBJ2-1; D gene ambiguous. The CDR3 has 17 residues. Trimming removed 0 bases at V and 4 bases at J, with 17 bases between. Germline lookup yields CDR1 SGDLS and CDR2 YYNGEE.

This clonotype was detected many times. CDR3 protein: CASSDRASGSPEQYF. Written as DNA, the CDR3 is TGTGCCAGCAGTGATAGGGCTAGCGGGAGTCCCGAGCAGTACTTC. The rearrangement joins TRBV2 to TRBJ2-7, with 10 bases matching TRBD2. Trimming cost V 3 bases and J 6 bases; bases outside gene matches: 8. In germline, CDR1 is SNHLY, CDR2 FYNNEI. The CDR3 spans 15 residues.

Comment on this clonotype: A much larger clone sits a single nucleotide away, making a read error possible. This rearrangement joins TRBV18 to TRBJ2-1, with 8 bases identical to TRBD1. This CDR3 is built from 14 residues. Germline V CDR1 and CDR2: KGHSH, LQKENI. Germline trimming cut 5 bases from V and 10 bases from J; bases unmatched to any gene: 10. The CDR3: CASSAGQAAYEQFF. CDR3 nucleotides: TGTGCCAGCTCAGCGGGACAGGCAGCCTACGAGCAGTTCTTC.

This clonotype was counted only a few times. The chain is built from TRBV12-3 or TRBV12-4 and TRBJ2-1, with D perhaps matching TRBD2 (6 bases). Trimming took off 4 bases at V and 6 bases at J, with 16 bases between the two ends. The CDR3 sequence is 15 residues long. DNA for the CDR3: TGTGCCAGCAGTTATACTTGGGACTTATTCAATGAGCAGTTCTTC. Protein: CASSYTWDLFNEQFF.

The chain employs TRBV27 and TRBJ2-2, with D possibly TRBD2 on 6 matching bases. Between the trimmed V and J ends, which lost 2 bases and 1 base, there was a span of 8 bases. The CDR3 is 15 amino acids. Germline CDR1 MNHEY, CDR2 SMNVEV (reference sequence). The DNA for the CDR3 is TGTGCCAGCAGTTTAGAGGGAGGGAACACCGGGGAGCTGTTTTTT. It is translated as CASSLEGGNTGELFF.

This clonotype was observed at least ten times. The chain combines TRBV7-3 with TRBJ2-6; 7 nucleotides agree with TRBD1. From germline, CDR1 is SGHTA and CDR2 FQGTGA. The CDR3 is made up of 17 amino acids. V dropped 4 bases and J dropped 0; count of bases not matched to a gene: 6. The CDR3 sequence: CASSSSTGASGANVLTF. The CDR3 DNA is TGTGCCAGCAGCTCGTCCACAGGGGCCTCTGGGGCCAACGTCCTGACTTTC.

This clonotype showed up just a few times. The gene calls are TRBV30 and TRBJ2-5; TRBD1 aligns across 9 bases. This CDR3 contains 15 residues. The germline V gene has CDR1 GTSNPN and CDR2 SVGIG (reference sequence). Trimming removed 0 bases from V and 5 bases from J; junction bases left unmatched: 7. The chain's CDR3 is CAWSVGTGSVETQYF. The CDR3 DNA is TGTGCCTGGAGTGTAGGGACAGGGTCGGTTGAGACCCAGTACTTC.

This clonotype was detected a few times. The rearrangement links TRBV28 to TRBJ1-1; D is perhaps TRBD1 (5 bases). CDR1 MDHEN and CDR2 SYDVKM come from the germline V gene. The CDR3 has 13 amino acids. Trimming pared 6 bases from V and 10 bases from J, leaving 18 bases between. The CDR3, as DNA: TGTGCCAGCAGCCCCCCCAGGGAGCATAGAGCTTTCTTT. Its translation: CASSPPREHRAFF.

This clonotype has at least ten counts. This rearrangement joins TRBV28 to TRBJ2-7, with 11 bases matching TRBD2. Germline V gene lookup returns CDR1 MDHEN and CDR2 SYDVKM. With 2 bases clipped from V and 2 bases from J, the junction kept 5 bases outside the gene matches. This CDR3 spans 16 amino acids. This chain's CDR3 is CASSLGLAGLTYEQYF. The DNA of the CDR3 is TGTGCCAGCAGTTTAGGACTAGCGGGCCTGACCTACGAGCAGTACTTC.

This clonotype was picked up many times. The J gene is TRBJ1-1, the V gene TRBV11-2; no reliable D call. Germline CDR1 SGHAT, CDR2 FQNNGV. V was clipped by 0 bases and J by 4 bases, with 9 bases between them. This CDR3 has 14 residues. The CDR3 DNA is TGTGCCAGCAGCTTAGACTGGAAAATCACTGAAGCTTTCTTT. Protein sequence: CASSLDWKITEAFF.

The table lists this clonotype with many counts. This sequence joins TRBV11-2 and TRBJ2-3; D may match TRBD1 or TRBD2 (7 bases each). The V gene's germline CDR1 is SGHAT and CDR2 FQNNGV. The CDR3 contains 15 residues. V gave up 6 bases and J gave up 4 bases, with 17 bases separating them. This CDR3 reads CASRQGGILADTQYF. The DNA of the CDR3 is TGTGCCAGCAGGCAGGGGGGGATCTTGGCAGATACGCAGTATTTT.